This T cell receptor beta chain was recovered during a study of T-cell memory formation after mild COVID-19. The V end lost 1 base, the J end lost 11 bases, and 20 bases lay between the germline ends. The CDR3 runs 15 residues. CDR1 is SGHTA and CDR2 is FQGNSA in the germline V gene. Study-wide findings and caveats: Clones contracting over day 15 to 85 were CD4/CD8 balanced, with later expanders leaning CD4+. Certain responding clones were present in pre-infection memory, suggesting participation of cross-reactive memory.

A single record per CDR3 protein comes from TCRdb applying MiXCR to the 5' RACE reads. This sample has under 300,000 distinct CDR3 sequences; 8% to 10% occur once, and the top ten carry 22%. This clonotype was picked up a small number of times. Its antigen is undetermined. The gene calls are TRBV7-2 and TRBJ1-2; D is possibly TRBD1 (5 bases). This clonotype was obtained from a man between 18 and 35 years old who had mild COVID-19 (a few samples of this study predate the infection). Cell type and time point are not known. Specimen: PBMCs or a T cell subset sorted from them (not recorded which). Here the CDR3 DNA reads TGTGCCAGCAGCTTAGAAGGGGTCGCCTCTAGAGGTTACACCTTC. Encoded protein: CASSLEGVASRGYTF.